Listed below are T cell receptor beta chains from one sample, sequenced in a study of T-cell reconstitution after alpha-beta-depleted transplantation in children. TCRdb re-called the PCR reads through MiXCR, storing one row per CDR3 protein. This sample has 130,000 or so distinct CDR3 sequences, with roughly 10% found just once. Source: PBMCs, mostly from graft donor cells, taken 180 days after TCRalphabeta/CD19-depleted stem cell transplant. Source of these receptors: a girl under three years old who had a stem cell transplant for combined immunodeficiency, so the T cells may come from the graft donor. Both conserved end residues are part of each CDR3. The order of the fields is clone size, V gene, D gene, J gene, CDR3 DNA, CDR3 protein. The D gene is left open where the match is weak. Only some rows state a clone size, as once, few, many or a class for expanded clones.

>-|TRBV7-2|TRBD2|TRBJ2-1
TGTGCCAGCAGCTTAGTAGGACTAGCGGCCTACAATGAGCAGTTCTTC
CASSLVGLAAYNEQFF
>many|TRBV10-3|TRBD1|TRBJ2-7
TGTGCCATCAGTGGGGACAGTTTATGGACCCGCGAGTACGAGCAGTACTTC
CAISGDSLWTREYEQYF
>-|TRBV6-1|-|TRBJ2-5
TGTGCCAGCAGTCCCGAGCGGTCCGGGAAGACCCAGTACTTC
CASSPERSGKTQYF
>few|TRBV7-2|TRBD1|TRBJ1-2
TGTGCCAGCAGCCGTGACAGGGCCGGGGGAGGCTACACCTTC
CASSRDRAGGGYTF
>many|TRBV20-1|-|TRBJ2-7
TGCAGTGCTCGGCCATCCGGGAATCCCTACGAGCAGTACTTC
CSARPSGNPYEQYF
>-|TRBV5-1|TRBD1|TRBJ1-2
TGCGCCAGCGCCTCCAAACAGGGGAACTATGGCTACACCTTC
CASASKQGNYGYTF
>few|TRBV10-3|-|TRBJ2-2
TGTGCCATCAGCCCCGGGCCACCCGGGGAGCTGTTTTTT
CAISPGPPGELFF
>few|TRBV6-5|-|TRBJ1-3
TGTGCCAGCAGTTACAATCTTGATACTGGAAACACCATATATTTT
CASSYNLDTGNTIYF
>-|TRBV5-1|-|TRBJ2-7
TGCGCCAGCAGCTTTAAATTAGACAGCTCCTACGAGCAGTACTTC
CASSFKLDSSYEQYF
>-|TRBV24-1|TRBD1|TRBJ2-1
TGTGCCACCAGTGAGCCCGGGACAGGGACCAATGAGCAGTTCTTC
CATSEPGTGTNEQFF
>many|TRBV29-1|-|TRBJ2-5
TGCAGCTCCCAGGGGCAAGAGACCCAGTACTTC
CSSQGQETQYF
>-|TRBV7-2|-|TRBJ1-1
TGTGCCACCTGGGACGGGAACACTGAAGCTTTCTTT
CATWDGNTEAFF
>few|TRBV20-1|-|TRBJ2-3
TGCAGTGCTAGAGTCCCATGGGGGCTTAGCACAGATACGCAGTATTTT
CSARVPWGLSTDTQYF
>-|TRBV20-1|TRBD1|TRBJ1-4
TGCAGTGCTAGAAGACAGGGGGCGGGTAATGAAAAACTGTTTTTT
CSARRQGAGNEKLFF
>many|TRBV4-3|TRBD2|TRBJ2-5
TGCGCCAGCAGCCAGGGGACTAGCGGGGGGAAGACCCAGTACTTC
CASSQGTSGGKTQYF
>-|TRBV20-1|TRBD1|TRBJ2-7
TGCAGTCCTAGAGATCCAGGGGGCTATTACGAGCAGTACTTC
CSPRDPGGYYEQYF
>-|TRBV20-1|TRBD1|TRBJ2-3
TGCAGTCCGAGGGACAGATGGTTCACAGATACGCAGTATTTT
CSPRDRWFTDTQYF
>few|TRBV10-3|TRBD2|TRBJ2-5
TGTGCCATCAGTGAGTCGATAGCAGCGGGAAGAGAGACCCAGTACTTC
CAISESIAAGRETQYF
>many|TRBV29-1|-|TRBJ2-2
TGCAGCGTTGACTCCGGGCCGGAAGGCGTTGTGACCGGGGAGCTGTTTTTT
CSVDSGPEGVVTGELFF
>-|TRBV20-1|TRBD1|TRBJ1-5
TGCCGACGATCCGGGACAGGATTTTATAGCAATCAGCCCCAGCATTTT
CRRSGTGFYSNQPQHF
>medium-sized|TRBV20-1|TRBD1|TRBJ1-1
TGCAGTGCAACCCGGACAGGGAGGCCTGAAGCTTTCTTT
CSATRTGRPEAFF
>many|TRBV4-3|TRBD2|TRBJ2-3
TGCGCCAGCAGCCAAGCGGTAGCGGGAGAGGGGACAGATACGCAGTATTTT
CASSQAVAGEGTDTQYF
>-|TRBV7-2|-|TRBJ1-6
TGTGCCAGCAGCTCCGGACAGTTTTCACCCCTCCACTTT
CASSSGQFSPLHF
>few|TRBV27|TRBD1|TRBJ1-1
TGTGCCAGCGTGGGACAGCCGAACACTGAAGCTTTCTTT
CASVGQPNTEAFF
>-|TRBV6-5|TRBD2|TRBJ2-1
TGTGCCAGCAGCCGGACTAGAGGGGAGCAGTTCTTC
CASSRTRGEQFF
>-|TRBV20-1|-|TRBJ2-1
TGCAGTGGTTCGCAGTACGACAATGAGCAGTTCTTC
CSGSQYDNEQFF
>many|TRBV10-3|TRBD2|TRBJ2-1
TGTGCCATCGGGGGACTACCCTCTTCCCAGTTCTTC
CAIGGLPSSQFF
>few|TRBV6-1|TRBD2|TRBJ2-1
TGTGCCAGCACTAGATGGGGACTAGCGGGAGGTGGTGAGCAGTTCTTC
CASTRWGLAGGGEQFF